The 19 T cell receptor beta chains below all came from one sample that was sequenced in a study of blood T cells in healthy people across ages. Next came a second PCR, run for 7 to 11 cycles, which used a sample-barcoded 5' primer along with a J-beta primer mix. TCRdb processed the 5' RACE reads anew with MiXCR; each CDR3 protein has one entry. The sample has 700,000 or so distinct CDR3 sequences, around 41% seen once; the top ten hold 30%. Sequences were obtained from blood. Every receptor here comes from a man of 80 years or more in good health.

The chain carries TRBV7-2 and TRBJ2-3, with a weak D call TRBD2 (6 bases). The length of the CDR3 is 15 residues. The V and J ends lost 1 base and 1 base respectively, with 9 bases between them. CDR1 is SGHTA, CDR2 FQGNSA, per germline. This chain's CDR3 is CASSLGGERTDTQYF. The CDR3, as DNA: TGTGCCAGCAGCTTAGGCGGGGAGCGCACAGATACGCAGTATTTT.

This clonotype was counted between two and nine times. V gene TRBV10-3 combines with J gene TRBJ2-3, with 10 nucleotides matching TRBD2. The CDR3 loop spans 14 amino acids. CDR1 ENHRY and CDR2 SYGVKD come from the germline V gene. V was pared by 8 bases and J by 3 bases, with 5 bases of the junction left unmatched. The CDR3 loop is CAIEREGRTDTQYF. For the CDR3, the DNA is TGTGCCATCGAGCGGGAGGGCCGGACAGATACGCAGTATTTT.

This chain connects TRBV6-2 or TRBV6-3 to TRBJ2-5, with TRBD2 identical over 9 bases. Germline V lookup: CDR1 MNHEY, CDR2 SVGEGT. The CDR3 covers 15 residues. The trim removed 2 bases at V and 11 bases at J, leaving 12 bases unmatched. The CDR3 loop reads CASSYPSGDNYEQYF. The CDR3 DNA sequence: TGTGCCAGCAGTTACCCTAGCGGGGACAATTATGAGCAGTACTTC.

On this clonotype: This clone may be a read error of a much larger clone one base away. This rearrangement joins TRBV27 to TRBJ2-1, with a weak D call TRBD1 (5 bases). Germline CDR1 MNHEY, CDR2 SMNVEV (reference sequence). The length of the CDR3 is 16 residues. This chain's CDR3 is CAGSLSLGRAYNEQFF. The CDR3 DNA reads TGTGCCGGCAGTTTATCCCTTGGCAGGGCATACAATGAGCAGTTCTTC.

This clonotype was observed a few times. The chain is built from TRBV29-1 and TRBJ2-3; TRBD2 might be the D (7 bases). This CDR3 spans 18 amino acids. Trimming cost V 6 bases and J 0 bases, with 25 bases left between them. Germline CDR1 SQVTM, CDR2 ANQGSEA. Written as DNA, the CDR3 is TGCAGCGTCCTCACTCCTCTAGCCGGGGGGCTTAGCACAGATACGCAGTATTTT. As protein: CSVLTPLAGGLSTDTQYF.

This clonotype was counted ten times or more. This chain links TRBV6-2 or TRBV6-3 with TRBJ1-2; D might be TRBD1 (6 bases). The CDR3 has 14 amino acids. Germline V gives CDR1 MNHEY, CDR2 SVGEGT. The ends were cut back, 6 bases at V and 4 bases at J, with 15 bases in the middle. CDR3 loop: CASRTGGLFYGYTF. The CDR3 DNA follows: TGTGCCAGCAGGACAGGAGGCCTATTCTATGGCTACACCTTC.

This chain connects TRBV7-2 to TRBJ2-1; the D gene is possibly TRBD2 (5 bases). Trimming shortened V by 3 bases and J by 5 bases, and 11 bases separated the two germline ends. Germline assignment: CDR1 SGHTA and CDR2 FQGNSA. This CDR3 contains 14 residues. The DNA for the CDR3 is TGTGCCAGCAGCTTCTCTAGCAGAAACAATGAGCAGTTCTTC. The encoded protein is CASSFSSRNNEQFF.

Of note for this clonotype: A much larger clonotype is one base distant, so this may be a read error. The V gene is TRBV20-1, the J gene TRBJ2-5; TRBD2 matches 14 bases. The CDR3 length is 16 residues. The germline gives CDR1 DFQATT, CDR2 SNEGSKA (reference sequence). DNA for the CDR3: TGCAGTGCTAGAAGGACTAGCGGGGGGCTACAAGAGATCCAGTACTTC. Its translation: CSARRTSGGLQEIQYF.

This chain connects TRBV4-1 to TRBJ2-3; a possible D gene is TRBD1 (6 bases). The CDR3 loop spans 16 amino acids. Germline values: CDR1 MGHRA, CDR2 YSYEKL. The V and J ends lost 4 bases and 1 base respectively, with 15 bases between them. CDR3 region: CASSPHGQWGTDTQYF. The CDR3 coding sequence is TGCGCCAGCAGCCCCCATGGACAGTGGGGCACAGATACGCAGTATTTT.

The chain uses TRBV5-1 and TRBJ2-4; D is possibly TRBD1 (5 bases). The J call may not be correct, given that the DNA end is closer to TRBJ2-7. Germline V gives CDR1 SGHRS, CDR2 YFSETQ. CDR3 length: 14 residues. The CDR3 loop is CASSLADIRYEQYF. As DNA, the CDR3 is TGCGCCAGCAGCTTGGCGGACATCCGCTACGAGCAGTACTTC.

The chain recombines TRBV9 with TRBJ2-3; 14 bases align to TRBD2. This CDR3 comprises 17 residues. V shed 2 bases, J shed 5 bases, and the junction held 7 bases outside the gene matches. Germline assignment: CDR1 SGDLS and CDR2 YYNGEE. The CDR3 DNA follows: TGTGCCAGCAGCGTTATCCAAGGGACTAGCGGGGGAGATACGCAGTATTTT. Translating it yields CASSVIQGTSGGDTQYF. The full variable domain, its missing parts supplied by reference TRBV9 and TRBJ2-3, is DSGVTQTPKHLITATGQRVTLRCSPRSGDLSVYWYQQSLDQGLQFLIQYYNGEERAKGNILERFSAQQFPDLHSELNLSSLELGDSALYFCASSVIQGTSGGDTQYFGPGTRLTVL.

The chain links TRBV15 to TRBJ2-1; 8 bases align to TRBD2. CDR3 length equals 18 residues. Trimming removed 3 bases from V and 7 bases from J; junction bases left unmatched: 17. Per the germline V gene, CDR1 is LNHNV and CDR2 is YYDKDF (reference sequence). The chain's CDR3 is CATSRGSGFSGKVNEQFF. CDR3 in DNA: TGTGCCACCAGCAGGGGAAGTGGTTTTAGCGGGAAAGTTAATGAGCAGTTCTTC.

V is TRBV9 and J is TRBJ2-5; D possibly corresponds to TRBD2 (5 bases). The CDR3 is 16 amino acids. Looked up from germline, CDR1 is SGDLS and CDR2 is YYNGEE. V was cut by 0 bases and J by 4 bases, with 16 bases left in between. The CDR3 DNA follows: TGTGCCAGCAGCGTAGGTACCGGGGTTGGTGGAGAGACCCAGTACTTC. Amino acid sequence: CASSVGTGVGGETQYF.

CDR3: CASSYGDGNTEAFF. The CDR3 region has the DNA TGTGCCAGCAGTTACGGCGATGGGAACACTGAAGCTTTCTTT. V and J are TRBV6-5 and TRBJ1-1; D unresolved. CDR1 and CDR2 from the germline V gene are MNHEY and SVGAGI. CDR3 length equals 14 residues. The V end was cut by 2 bases, the J end by 1 base, with 8 bases between.

This clonotype was observed a few times. The rearrangement uses TRBV3-1 and TRBJ2-7; possible D gene TRBD2, 5 bases. The CDR3 is made up of 14 amino acids. V lost 4 bases, J lost 0 bases, and 10 bases lay in between. In germline, CDR1 is LGHDT, CDR2 YNNKEL (reference sequence). In nucleotides, the CDR3 is TGTGCCAGCAGCCCCCCCGGGGTCTCCTACGAGCAGTACTTC. It codes for CASSPPGVSYEQYF.

This clonotype was observed a handful of times. The rearrangement links TRBV6-2 or TRBV6-3 to TRBJ2-1, with 11 nucleotides matching TRBD2. This CDR3 is 16 amino acids long. The germline V gene has CDR1 MNHEY and CDR2 SVGEGT. The V segment lost 4 bases and the J segment 8 bases; nucleotides outside the gene matches: 10. CDR3 nucleotide sequence: TGTGCCAGCAGTTCACCGGGACTAGCGGCCTTGGATGAGCAGTTCTTC. Amino acid sequence: CASSSPGLAALDEQFF.

On this clonotype itself: Possible read error: a much larger clone is one base away. V and J are TRBV7-2 and TRBJ2-5; D gene ambiguous. Germline V CDR1 and CDR2: SGHTA, FQGNSA. There are 14 residues in the CDR3. The CDR3 sequence: CDSSLGRGGKTQYF. The CDR3 region has the DNA TGTGACAGCAGCTTAGGTAGAGGTGGCAAGACCCAGTACTTC.

The gene calls are TRBV27 and TRBJ2-2; 12 nucleotides line up with TRBD1. V dropped 4 bases and J dropped 5; count of bases not matched to a gene: 5. The germline CDR1 and CDR2 sequences are MNHEY and SMNVEV (reference sequence). The CDR3 loop spans 16 amino acids. CDR3 sequence: CASSSGQGAWTGELFF. The DNA of the CDR3 is TGTGCCAGCAGTTCGGGACAGGGGGCGTGGACCGGGGAGCTGTTTTTT.

The chain joins TRBV6-5 to TRBJ2-7; the D gene could be TRBD1 or TRBD2 (6 bases each). In germline, CDR1 is MNHEY, CDR2 SVGAGI. V shed 6 bases and J shed 7 bases, with 13 bases lying between them. CDR3 length equals 12 residues. CDR3 nucleotides: TGTGCCAGCAGACCAATAGGGGGGGAGCAGTACTTC. Protein product: CASRPIGGEQYF.